The present TCR beta chain was sequenced within a study of beta chain features in type 1 diabetes. Trimming removed 5 bases from V and 2 bases from J; junction bases left unmatched: 13. The CDR3 is 16 residues long. The V gene's germline CDR1 is GTSNPN and CDR2 SVGIG (reference sequence). The entirety of the isolated RNA underwent reverse transcription, so expressed TCRB transcripts were sequenced. Sequenced by immunoSEQ multiplex PCR; TCRdb stores in-frame clones only, minus some. Of 65,000 to 100,000 clones in the sample, under 35% were seen once. Central memory, naive, regulatory and stem cell-like memory CD4+ cells were sorted by CD45RO/CCR7/CD25/CD127/CD95/CD27.

This TCR derives from a woman between 18 and 30 years old in good health. The chain joins TRBV30 to TRBJ2-3; 7 bases are a match to TRBD2. The sequenced material came from stem cell memory CD4+ T cells from blood. The CDR3 DNA reads as TGTGCCTGGGGGCGGGGACTAAGCGGGGCCACAGATACGCAGTATTTT. Its translation: CAWGRGLSGATDTQYF.